Listed here is a single TCR beta chain. The record originates from a study of draining lymph node invasion in breast cancer. The CDR3 runs to 14 residues. V was clipped by 0 bases and J by 7 bases, with 9 bases between them. Per the germline V gene, CDR1 is MGHRA and CDR2 is YSYEKL. Cells sorted as CD4+ CD45RA- CD25high were taken as memory regulatory T cells. MiXCR, run by TCRdb on the bulk RNA-seq reads, gives a single entry per CDR3 protein. The data hold a few thousand distinct CDR3 sequences, with more than 55% observed a single time. This TCR was recovered from a female donor with luminal breast cancer. The V and J genes are TRBV4-1 and TRBJ1-4; D is unclear. The sample taken for sequencing was sorted memory Tregs from a lymph node. CDR3 loop: CASSQDLSGEKLFF. The CDR3 DNA sequence: TGCGCCAGCAGCCAAGATCTCTCAGGTGAAAAACTGTTTTTT.